This entry is about one T cell receptor (beta chain). The data are from a study of control samples from healthy donors and cancer patients. Per germline, CDR1 GTSNPN and CDR2 SVGIG (reference sequence). The CDR3 has 15 residues. Trimming cost V 3 bases and J 1 base, with 12 bases left between them. Generated by immunoSEQ multiplex PCR, the TCRdb table keeps only in-frame clones and is missing some. The table has fewer than 130,000 clones, roughly 90% seen once. This receptor was identified in an older woman with lung cancer. The gene calls are TRBV30 and TRBJ2-2, with D perhaps assigned TRBD1 or TRBD2 (5 bases each). Input material: PBMCs. CDR3 residues: CAWSSGGENTGELFF. The CDR3, as DNA: TGTGCCTGGAGCTCTGGGGGTGAGAACACCGGGGAGCTGTTTTTT.